Here is one TCR beta chain with its context. There is no known antigen for this receptor. There are no base qualities to consult, and no much larger clone falls within one base. Other nucleotide sequences in the sample specify the same CDR3. TCRbeta CDR3 regions were amplified from genomic DNA using the immunoSEQ Assay, a bias-controlled multiplex PCR. The original pipeline was this. Within the assay, amplification of reference gene primers was used to estimate how many nucleated cells each sample contained. Sequence reads were collapsed and filtered to measure the absolute abundance of every unique TCRbeta CDR3 rearrangement. For each sample, productive Simpson clonality was calculated as the square root of Simpson's diversity index across productive rearrangements. The clones in this table, taken by TCRdb from immuneACCESS, are in-frame only. Not every clone is retained; where verified, under half of the shortfall comes from an unresolved V gene, and the cause of the rest is unknown. The V and J calls and clone size are taken from that table; D and trimming were inferred from the DNA. A total of 150,000 to 200,000 clones appear in this sample, 85% to 90% of them only once. The top ten clonotypes cover about 2.2% of the sample.

Enrolling through a virtual design, the prospective study's participants ranged in age from roughly 18 to 95 years and lived across some 22 United States geographic areas. In the prospective study, participants were assigned to cohorts based on the clinical history participants reported in a screening survey and a study questionnaire. Each participant in the prospective study had whole blood, serum and a nasopharyngeal or oropharyngeal swab collected by mobile phlebotomists. Participants in the prospective study had the option to provide additional blood draws and questionnaires over a 2-month period. Before DNA extraction, blood samples from the prospective study were shipped at room temperature or frozen. This entry is derived from a study of blood T cell repertoires in COVID-19 (dated by TCRdb to the early 2020s). For the wider study: Collaborator samples came from the United States, Italy and Spain and covered acute and convalescent phases of COVID-19. The prospective study material was composed of cDNA or gDNA derived from T cells, B-cell-depleted T cells, or PBMCs. Subjects who had been exposed to COVID-19, were actively infected with it, or had recovered from it provided the deeply sampled blood TCRbeta repertoires that made up the dataset. The repertoires were released in a freely available public database intended as a resource for research on the immune response to SARS-CoV-2. The samples were drawn from the first 160 participants of the ongoing ImmuneRACE study and from roughly 1,300 subjects provided by 6 global collaborators. Sample metadata almost always included a de-identified subject ID, COVID-19 status, age in years and sex. Where available, HLA class I and class II types were obtained from metadata supplied by the sample provider rather than from assay-based typing. Findings and caveats that apply to the study as a whole: How much clinical and demographic metadata was included differed by source and by participant, and the metadata was provided uncurated.

V gives up 3 bases and J gives up 6 bases, and the segment between their germline ends measures 9 bases. CDR1 is given as SGDLS and CDR2 as YYNGEE, both from the germline V gene. The cysteine opens and the phenylalanine closes a CDR3 of 13 amino acids. CDR3 DNA only is kept here, 39 bases in frame from base 1. The sequence links TRBV9 to TRBJ2-2, with TRBD1 tentatively as D gene (5 bases match). This sequence originates from a woman in her 40s with acute COVID-19. Sequenced: PBMCs or T cells enriched from blood (not recorded which). The CDR3: CASSGDSAGELFF. The DNA is TGTGCCAGCAGCGGTGACAGCGCCGGGGAGCTGTTTTTT.